The present entry profiles one TCR beta chain with its context. Its antigen is not identified. The CDR3 runs 16 residues. Germline V gene data show CDR1 as MGHRA and CDR2 as YSYEKL. Trimming cost V 3 bases and J 5 bases; bases outside gene matches: 7. The method was immunoSEQ multiplex PCR; TCRdb's version includes in-frame clones alone and lacks a portion of them. Of 25,000 to 35,000 clones listed, roughly 92% are singletons. This sample was included in a study of T cell responses to AZD1222 COVID-19 vaccine. General study points: Clonal diversity was possibly underestimated; the donors were predominantly white British and more often female. Reports indicate that nearly half of spike-specific TCRs are directed at unmutated variant regions.

The source of this sequence is an adult in good health. The sequencing used peripheral blood, collected on day 0 of AZD1222 vaccination. The chain has TRBV4-1 and TRBJ2-5; TRBD2 matches at 12 bases. The CDR3 DNA follows: TGCGCCAGCAGCCAGGGGACTAGCGGGTTGGGGGAGACCCAGTACTTC. Protein sequence: CASSQGTSGLGETQYF.